The 26 T cell receptor beta chains given below trace back to one sample, sequenced in a study of T cell changes during pregnancy in multiple sclerosis (dated by TCRdb to the late 2010s). The library came from the immunoSEQ multiplex PCR assay. The source is immuneACCESS, and TCRdb retained only in-frame sequences with V and J called. Part of the clones is not carried over; for the studies checked, unresolved V genes explain less than half of this, and the remainder is unexplained. The sample records 57,000 or so clones, less than 95% of which are singletons. Roughly 3.5% of the sample goes to the ten largest clones. Sequencing used peripheral blood, obtained after pregnancy. The receptors stem from a female donor in good health, enrolled as a control in a pregnancy study.

This sequence joins TRBV6-6 and TRBJ2-7; 13 bases map to TRBD2. The germline gives CDR1 MNHNY, CDR2 SVGAGI (reference sequence). CDR3 length: 16 amino acids. After removal of 4 bases from V and 2 bases from J, the junction contained 5 bases not matched to a gene. The CDR3 loop is CASSSKGLAGTYEQYF. The CDR3, as DNA: TGTGCCAGCAGTTCAAAGGGACTAGCGGGAACCTACGAGCAGTACTTC.

V and J are TRBV6-5 and TRBJ2-3, with TRBD2 as a possible D gene (5 bases). V was trimmed by 6 bases and J by 5 bases, leaving 9 bases between them. Germline values: CDR1 MNHEY, CDR2 SVGAGI. This CDR3 is 12 amino acids long. CDR3 amino acids: CASRGSGDTQYF. In DNA form, the CDR3 reads TGTGCCAGCAGAGGGAGTGGAGATACGCAGTATTTT.

The chain carries TRBV27 and TRBJ2-7, with 8 bases matching TRBD1. The V gene's germline CDR1 is MNHEY and CDR2 SMNVEV (reference sequence). Losses at the gene ends were 6 bases for V and 1 base for J; bases not matched to a gene: 5. The CDR3 has 14 amino acids. The CDR3 DNA reads as TGTGCCAGCAGGACCGGGACAGGATCCTACGAGCAGTACTTC. Translated: CASRTGTGSYEQYF.

The chain couples TRBV5-1 to TRBJ1-1; 11 bases map to TRBD1. Germline V CDR1 and CDR2: SGHRS, YFSETQ. The junction had 6 bases not matched to a gene; V was cut back by 5 bases and J by 6 bases. The CDR3 has 14 residues. The CDR3 DNA is TGCGCCAGCAGTCCCGGGACAGGGGGATCTGAAGCTTTCTTT. It codes for CASSPGTGGSEAFF.

CDR3 DNA: TGTGCCAGCAGCTTTGGACAGGGGATCGAAAAACTGTTTTTT. Amino acids: CASSFGQGIEKLFF. This chain connects TRBV7-8 to TRBJ1-4; 9 positions match TRBD1. Germline V gene data show CDR1 as SGHVS and CDR2 as FQNEAQ. The CDR3 totals 14 residues. V trimming: 3 bases; J trimming: 8 bases; junction bases outside the gene matches: 4.

This chain links TRBV6-4 with TRBJ2-3; 10 positions match TRBD2. Germline loops: CDR1 MRHNA, CDR2 SNTAGT. This CDR3 is built from 15 residues. The ends lost 2 bases at V and 1 base at J; junction bases unmatched: 0. Here the CDR3 reads CASSDGTSGTDTQYF. CDR3 DNA sequence: TGTGCCAGCAGTGACGGGACTAGCGGCACAGATACGCAGTATTTT.

The rearrangement links TRBV6-5 to TRBJ2-2; tentatively, D is TRBD1 (8 bases). Germline CDR1 reads MNHEY; CDR2 reads SVGAGI. The V and J ends lost 0 bases and 4 bases respectively, with 12 bases between them. There are 16 residues in the CDR3. The CDR3 reads CASSYSNRGGTGELFF. CDR3 DNA sequence: TGTGCCAGCAGTTACTCGAACAGGGGGGGCACCGGGGAGCTGTTTTTT.

This chain connects TRBV4-3 to TRBJ1-1, with 7 bases fitting TRBD1. The germline gives CDR1 LGHNA, CDR2 YSLEER. The J segment lost 1 base and the V segment lost 1 base, leaving 3 bases of the junction unmatched. The CDR3 length is 15 residues. The CDR3 loop is CASSQARTGNTEAFF. The CDR3 bases are TGCGCCAGCAGCCAAGCTAGGACAGGGAACACTGAAGCTTTCTTT.

V is TRBV18 and J is TRBJ2-1, with a tentative D call TRBD2 (6 bases). The CDR3 sequence is 12 residues long. The germline V gene has CDR1 KGHSH and CDR2 LQKENI. Trimming shortened V by 2 bases and J by 9 bases, and 8 bases separated the two germline ends. The CDR3 protein is CASSPGLTEQFF. The CDR3 DNA reads as TGTGCCAGCTCACCAGGACTAACTGAGCAGTTCTTC.

This sequence joins TRBV9 and TRBJ2-1; 8 bases are a match to TRBD2. Unmatched junction bases numbered 6, after V lost 3 bases and J lost 7 bases. Germline CDR1 reads SGDLS; CDR2 reads YYNGEE. The CDR3 is made up of 14 amino acids. The CDR3 sequence: CASSGHGGGNEQFF. For the CDR3, the DNA is TGTGCCAGCAGCGGACACGGCGGGGGGAATGAGCAGTTCTTC.

The chain joins TRBV19 to TRBJ2-3; 10 bases are a match to TRBD2. The CDR3 is made up of 16 amino acids. The J segment lost 1 base and the V segment lost 5 bases, leaving 6 bases of the junction unmatched. CDR1 is LNHDA, CDR2 SQIVND, per germline (reference sequence). CDR3: CASSQTLAGGTDTQYF. The CDR3 DNA reads as TGTGCCAGTAGTCAGACGCTAGCGGGGGGCACAGATACGCAGTATTTT. Complete variable domain (other parts from reference TRBV19 and TRBJ2-3): DGGITQSPKYLFRKEGQNVTLSCEQNLNHDAMYWYRQDPGQGLRLIYYSQIVNDFQKGDIAEGYSVSREKKESFPLTVTSAQKNPTAFYLCASSQTLAGGTDTQYFGPGTRLTVL.

V and J are TRBV5-1 and TRBJ2-5; 15 positions match TRBD2. The V segment lost 4 bases and the J segment 5 bases; nucleotides outside the gene matches: 3. Per germline, CDR1 SGHRS and CDR2 YFSETQ. The CDR3 has 15 amino acids. The CDR3 sequence is CASSMGTSGGETQYF. The CDR3 DNA reads TGCGCCAGCAGCATGGGGACTAGCGGGGGGGAGACCCAGTACTTC.

J is TRBJ1-3 and V is TRBV9, with D perhaps matching TRBD1 (5 bases). Germline CDR1 is SGDLS and CDR2 is YYNGEE. V shed 4 bases and J shed 2 bases, with 10 bases lying between them. The CDR3 has 14 amino acids. Here the CDR3 reads CASSPGGAGNTIYF. The DNA of the CDR3 is TGTGCCAGCAGCCCGGGAGGGGCTGGAAACACCATATATTTT.

The J gene is TRBJ2-7, the V gene TRBV28, with 8 bases identical to TRBD2. Germline V gives CDR1 MDHEN, CDR2 SYDVKM. This CDR3 comprises 15 residues. V shed 3 bases, J shed 3 bases, and the junction held 7 bases outside the gene matches. The CDR3 nucleotides are TGTGCCAGCAGTTTCCCGGGGACTAGAGTCTACGAGCAGTACTTC. As protein: CASSFPGTRVYEQYF.

The chain combines TRBV2 with TRBJ2-7, with 8 positions matching TRBD1. The CDR3 runs 12 residues. Germline trimming cut 6 bases from V and 9 bases from J; bases unmatched to any gene: 7. Germline values: CDR1 SNHLY, CDR2 FYNNEI. In DNA, the CDR3 is TGTGCCAGCAGCAAGGACAGGGCTCGGCAGTACTTC. Translating it yields CASSKDRARQYF.

V and J are TRBV5-6 and TRBJ2-3; 7 nucleotides align to TRBD1. V was pared by 4 bases and J by 2 bases, with 4 bases of the junction left unmatched. This CDR3 contains 14 residues. Germline CDR1 is SGHDT and CDR2 is YYEEEE. This CDR3 is CASSRQGHTDTQYF. For the CDR3, the DNA is TGTGCCAGCAGCCGACAGGGACACACAGATACGCAGTATTTT.

The chain is built from TRBV9 and TRBJ1-1, with D unclear. CDR1 SGDLS and CDR2 YYNGEE come from the germline V gene. The CDR3 runs 15 residues. With 0 bases removed from V and 0 bases from J, the gap between germline ends came to 9 bases. CDR3 in DNA: TGTGCCAGCAGCGTAGATTGGACTATGAACACTGAAGCTTTCTTT. Translated: CASSVDWTMNTEAFF.

The rearrangement joins TRBV9 to TRBJ2-1; TRBD2 matches 8 bases. The CDR3 is made up of 16 amino acids. Germline V gene sequence: CDR1 SGDLS, CDR2 YYNGEE. The V segment lost 4 bases and the J segment 3 bases; nucleotides outside the gene matches: 9. CDR3 DNA sequence: TGTGCCAGCAGCCCTGAACCGGGACTAGTCTACAATGAGCAGTTCTTC. Its translation: CASSPEPGLVYNEQFF.

V usage is TRBV19 and J usage is TRBJ2-5, with 10 bases that match TRBD2. This CDR3 is built from 15 residues. Trimming cost V 5 bases and J 4 bases; bases outside gene matches: 7. Germline V gives CDR1 LNHDA, CDR2 SQIVND (reference sequence). CDR3 sequence reads: CASSVYLAGGETQYF. DNA for the CDR3: TGTGCCAGTAGTGTATATTTAGCGGGAGGAGAGACCCAGTACTTC.

The chain employs TRBV27 and TRBJ2-2; D not resolved. Trimming left V 6 bases short and J 4 bases short, with 6 bases between. The CDR3 covers 12 residues. Germline V gives CDR1 MNHEY, CDR2 SMNVEV (reference sequence). The chain's CDR3 is CASRRGTGELFF. CDR3 nucleotide sequence: TGTGCCAGCAGAAGAGGCACCGGGGAGCTGTTTTTT.

The rearrangement joins TRBV18 to TRBJ1-4; D is undetermined. The CDR3 consists of 15 residues. Trimming pared 1 base from V and 4 bases from J, leaving 10 bases between. CDR1 KGHSH and CDR2 LQKENI come from the germline V gene. The CDR3: CASSPRKGSNEKLFF. In DNA, the CDR3 is TGTGCCAGCTCACCACGGAAAGGGAGTAATGAAAAACTGTTTTTT.

V and J are TRBV29-1 and TRBJ2-2; TRBD2 matches at 7 bases. Per the germline V gene, CDR1 is SQVTM and CDR2 is ANQGSEA. J gave up 3 bases and V 0 bases, and 4 bases lay outside the gene matches. This CDR3 contains 15 residues. CDR3: CSVEDPGGDTGELFF. In DNA, the CDR3 is TGCAGCGTTGAAGATCCTGGGGGGGACACCGGGGAGCTGTTTTTT.

This clone was detected only once. The chain combines TRBV5-1 with TRBJ2-3; 10 bases line up with TRBD2. Germline trimming cut 4 bases from V and 4 bases from J; bases unmatched to any gene: 3. The CDR3 loop spans 14 amino acids. Germline CDR1 SGHRS, CDR2 YFSETQ. CDR3 region: CASSTGLAPDTQYF. The CDR3 DNA follows: TGCGCCAGCAGCACGGGACTAGCGCCAGATACGCAGTATTTT.

V is TRBV6-1 and J is TRBJ1-1; D is perhaps TRBD1 (6 bases). This CDR3 has 13 residues. V shed 5 bases and J shed 7 bases, with 14 bases lying between them. Per germline, CDR1 MNHNS and CDR2 SASEGT. The CDR3 here is CASSPYRESEAFF. CDR3 bases: TGTGCCAGCAGTCCTTACAGGGAAAGTGAAGCTTTCTTT.

CDR3: CATSRDTGQTYEQYF. Written as DNA, the CDR3 is TGTGCCACCAGCAGAGATACCGGACAGACCTACGAGCAGTACTTC. The rearrangement uses TRBV15 and TRBJ2-7; the D gene is possibly TRBD1 (6 bases). This CDR3 is built from 15 residues. Deletions cut 0 bases from V and 2 bases from J, with 11 bases between. CDR1 is LNHNV and CDR2 is YYDKDF in the germline V gene (reference sequence).

This clone was seen a few times. This CDR3 is CASSAAGGEQYF. Written as DNA, the CDR3 is TGTGCCAGCAGTGCTGCAGGGGGAGAGCAGTACTTC. V is TRBV6-1 and J is TRBJ2-7; TRBD1 matches 7 bases. Germline trimming cut 4 bases from V and 7 bases from J; bases unmatched to any gene: 4. The CDR3 is made up of 12 amino acids. CDR1 and CDR2 from the germline V gene are MNHNS and SASEGT.